This T cell receptor (beta chain) was recorded in a study of T cells in Graves' hyperthyroidism and ophthalmopathy. Trimming pared 4 bases from V and 0 bases from J, leaving 13 bases between. CDR1 and CDR2 (germline): MNHNS, SASEGT. The CDR3 contains 16 residues. There are many counts of this clonotype. Amplified TCR beta CDR3 regions came from RNA transcripts. A set of HTBI primers served as the primers for a first-round RT-PCR of the TCR CDR3. MiXCR, run by TCRdb on the multiplex PCR reads, gives a single entry per CDR3 protein. The sample holds a few hundred thousand distinct CDR3 sequences, about 13% seen once.

This receptor was identified in a woman under 30 with Graves' hyperthyroidism. The gene calls are TRBV6-1 and TRBJ1-3; D uncertain. The specimen sequenced was blood. The CDR3 loop is CASSARTPSSGNTIYF. The CDR3 DNA reads TGTGCCAGCAGTGCCCGGACTCCCAGCTCTGGAAACACCATATATTTT.